These 28 T cell receptor beta chains were all obtained from the same sample, sequenced in a study of cytomegalovirus exposure and HLA in healthy donors. PCR employed 60 Vbeta and 13 Jbeta primers. Generated by immunoSEQ multiplex PCR, the TCRdb table keeps only in-frame clones and is missing some. The data hold approximately 150,000 clones, with roughly a tenth observed a single time. The sequencing input was PBMCs. These receptors all stem from a male donor in good health and CMV-seronegative.

This clone was seen only a few times. This chain links TRBV4-3 with TRBJ2-7; the match to TRBD2 covers 9 bases. This CDR3 comprises 14 residues. V lost 1 base and J lost 4; bases outside the gene matches: 2. The germline CDR1 and CDR2 sequences are LGHNA and YSLEER. The chain's CDR3 is CASSQVAGEYEQYF. The DNA of the CDR3 is TGCGCCAGCAGCCAAGTAGCGGGAGAGTACGAGCAGTACTTC.

This clone has a handful of counts. The chain employs TRBV4-2 and TRBJ2-3; 8 nucleotides align to TRBD2. The trim removed 0 bases at V and 0 bases at J, leaving 14 bases unmatched. The CDR3 has 20 residues. Germline-derived CDR1 and CDR2 are LGHNA and YNFKEQ. The CDR3 loop is CASSQDLNLGLAGSTDTQYF. The CDR3 nucleotides are TGTGCCAGCAGCCAAGATCTTAACTTAGGCTTAGCGGGAAGCACAGATACGCAGTATTTT.

This clone was seen a handful of times. The genes are TRBV28 and TRBJ2-2, with D possibly TRBD1 on 5 matching bases. The CDR3 totals 15 residues. From germline, CDR1 is MDHEN and CDR2 SYDVKM. The V and J ends lost 5 bases and 2 bases respectively, with 12 bases between them. CDR3 DNA sequence: TGTGCCAGCAGTCGAATCAGGGTAAACACCGGGGAGCTGTTTTTT. Translating it yields CASSRIRVNTGELFF.

This clone has a handful of counts. The V call is TRBV4-1, the J call TRBJ2-1; tentative D call: TRBD1 (5 bases). Per the germline V gene, CDR1 is MGHRA and CDR2 is YSYEKL. The CDR3 runs 15 residues. Trimming removed 0 bases at V and 7 bases at J, with 13 bases between. For the CDR3, the DNA is TGCGCCAGCAGCCAAGATTGGCAGGGTCGGAATGAGCAGTTCTTC. Amino acids: CASSQDWQGRNEQFF.

The chain has TRBV2 and TRBJ2-2; possible D gene TRBD2, 6 bases. Germline loops: CDR1 SNHLY, CDR2 FYNNEI. V was cut by 0 bases and J by 7 bases, with 18 bases left in between. This CDR3 comprises 17 residues. This chain's CDR3 is CASSEARPGLRGGELFF. In DNA form, the CDR3 reads TGTGCCAGCAGTGAAGCCAGACCGGGACTCCGAGGCGGGGAGCTGTTTTTT.

The chain has TRBV29-1 and TRBJ2-7, with 10 bases fitting TRBD1. Germline assignment: CDR1 SQVTM and CDR2 ANQGSEA. The J segment lost 3 bases and the V segment lost 0 bases, leaving 8 bases of the junction unmatched. The CDR3 runs to 16 residues. In DNA, the CDR3 is TGCAGCGTTGAAGAGCCCGGACAGGGGGAAATCTACGAGCAGTACTTC. This translates into CSVEEPGQGEIYEQYF.

This rearrangement joins TRBV10-2 to TRBJ1-2; no definite D call. V was cut by 4 bases and J by 7 bases, with 13 bases left in between. The germline gives CDR1 WSHSY, CDR2 SAAADI. This CDR3 region has 13 residues. CDR3 DNA sequence: TGCGCCAGCAGTGTTGGAGGTACGGGTGGCTACACCTTC. Translation: CASSVGGTGGYTF.

This clone was observed a few times. The chain uses TRBV28 and TRBJ1-5, with TRBD1 matching 8 bases. J gave up 4 bases and V 3 bases, and 8 bases lay outside the gene matches. Germline V gives CDR1 MDHEN, CDR2 SYDVKM. The CDR3 sequence is 16 residues long. For the CDR3, the DNA is TGTGCCAGCAGTTTGGTTGGACAGGGACGAAATCAGCCCCAGCATTTT. This gives the protein CASSLVGQGRNQPQHF.

This clone has more than one count but fewer than ten. For the CDR3, the DNA is TGCGCCAGCAGCTCGGTAGCGGGACTCACCGGGGAGCTGTTTTTT. It is translated as CASSSVAGLTGELFF. The chain links TRBV5-1 to TRBJ2-2, with 8 positions matching TRBD2. CDR3 size: 15 residues. The J segment lost 4 bases and the V segment lost 3 bases, leaving 5 bases of the junction unmatched. Per the germline V gene, CDR1 is SGHRS and CDR2 is YFSETQ.

The chain has TRBV14 and TRBJ2-4; 12 bases align to TRBD2. CDR1 is SGHDN and CDR2 is FVKESK in the germline V gene. Germline trimming cut 4 bases from V and 0 bases from J; bases unmatched to any gene: 4. The CDR3 extends over 17 amino acids. The CDR3 DNA is TGTGCCAGCAGCCCCTGGGGACTAGCGGGAGCCAAAAACATTCAGTACTTC. Encoded protein: CASSPWGLAGAKNIQYF.

This clone was detected only a few times. The chain couples TRBV2 to TRBJ2-3, with a weak D call TRBD1 (5 bases). V lost 5 bases to trimming and J lost 2 bases, with 11 bases between them. There are 14 residues in the CDR3. Germline CDR1 SNHLY, CDR2 FYNNEI. The CDR3 loop reads CASSWGADTDTQYF. The CDR3 DNA is TGTGCCAGCAGTTGGGGCGCCGACACAGATACGCAGTATTTT.

The CDR3 sequence is CASSIRSLGTEAFF. CDR3 DNA sequence: TGTGCCAGTAGTATAAGGAGCCTCGGCACTGAAGCTTTCTTT. The chain joins TRBV19 to TRBJ1-1; D is undetermined. The germline CDR1 and CDR2 sequences are LNHDA and SQIVND (reference sequence). This CDR3 region has 14 residues. Trimming took 2 bases from V and 4 from J, leaving 11 bases between them.

The chain employs TRBV4-3 and TRBJ2-3; TRBD2 aligns across 9 bases. Unmatched junction bases numbered 14, after V lost 6 bases and J lost 10 bases. The CDR3 runs 15 residues. Germline V gene data show CDR1 as LGHNA and CDR2 as YSLEER. This CDR3 is CASRLMRGGAQPQYF. The CDR3 region has the DNA TGCGCCAGCAGGTTGATGCGGGGGGGCGCTCAGCCGCAGTATTTT.

The chain has TRBV28 and TRBJ1-1, with a tentative D call TRBD1 (6 bases). The CDR3 consists of 14 residues. The germline V gene has CDR1 MDHEN and CDR2 SYDVKM. V was clipped by 6 bases and J by 1 base, with 12 bases between them. The CDR3 DNA follows: TGTGCCAGCAGACACAGGGCCGGGAACACTGAAGCTTTCTTT. This translates into CASRHRAGNTEAFF.

The chain recombines TRBV2 with TRBJ2-5; D is unresolved. Judging by the DNA end, TRBJ2-7 fits better; the J call may be wrong. The germline V gene has CDR1 SNHLY and CDR2 FYNNEI. This CDR3 has 11 residues. CDR3 DNA: TGTGCCAGCACCCGAAGCTACGAGCAGTACTTC. It yields the protein CASTRSYEQYF.

There are a few counts of this clone. The gene calls are TRBV30 and TRBJ2-4; D uncertain. The germline CDR1 and CDR2 sequences are GTSNPN and SVGIG (reference sequence). The CDR3 consists of 11 residues. V was trimmed by 3 bases and J by 3 bases, leaving 3 bases between them. The CDR3 sequence is CAWSGKNIQYF. The CDR3, as DNA: TGTGCCTGGAGCGGCAAAAACATTCAGTACTTC.

J is TRBJ1-2 and V is TRBV13; TRBD1 matches at 8 bases. Unmatched junction bases numbered 2, after V lost 5 bases and J lost 6 bases. CDR3 length: 12 amino acids. Looked up from germline, CDR1 is PRHDT and CDR2 is FYEKMQ (reference sequence). The DNA of the CDR3 is TGTGCCAGCAGCGGACAGGGTAATGGCTACACCTTC. It codes for CASSGQGNGYTF.

The chain employs TRBV6-6 and TRBJ1-1; D perhaps matches TRBD1 (6 bases). V lost 10 bases to trimming and J lost 5 bases, with 17 bases between them. The CDR3 loop spans 13 amino acids. From germline, CDR1 is MNHNY and CDR2 SVGAGI (reference sequence). CDR3 region: CATKWGLGTEAFF. The CDR3 nucleotides read TGTGCCACCAAATGGGGGCTTGGGACTGAAGCTTTCTTT.

A few counts support this clone. The chain joins TRBV7-2 to TRBJ2-1; 12 bases align to TRBD1. The CDR3 totals 16 residues. CDR1 is SGHTA, CDR2 FQGNSA, per germline. Trimming at V came to 2 bases and at J to 4 bases, leaving 3 bases not matched to a gene. CDR3 nucleotide sequence: TGTGCCAGCAGCTTAAGGGACAGGGGGCTTTACAATGAGCAGTTCTTC. Translation gives CASSLRDRGLYNEQFF.

This clone was detected only a few times. This chain joins TRBV7-9 and TRBJ2-7; tentative D call: TRBD2 (6 bases). Per germline, CDR1 SEHNR and CDR2 FQNEAQ (reference sequence). This CDR3 is built from 13 residues. V dropped 7 bases and J dropped 9 bases, with 19 bases sitting between them. The CDR3 sequence is CASTPGGGAGQYF. The CDR3 nucleotides read TGTGCCAGCACTCCCGGCGGAGGGGCTGGGCAGTACTTC.

The genes are TRBV6-1 and TRBJ2-7; 11 bases agree with TRBD2. The CDR3 contains 14 residues. Trimming removed 6 bases from V and 5 bases from J; junction bases left unmatched: 6. Germline V CDR1 and CDR2: MNHNS, SASEGT. CDR3 nucleotides: TGTGCCAGCAGAATAATAGCGGGAGGGGACGAGCAGTACTTC. It encodes CASRIIAGGDEQYF.

V usage is TRBV27 and J usage is TRBJ2-5, with TRBD2 matching over 11 bases. V was clipped by 4 bases and J by 0 bases; unmatched bases: 4. The CDR3 length is 16 residues. Germline V gene sequence: CDR1 MNHEY, CDR2 SMNVEV (reference sequence). This CDR3 reads CASSSLAGGYQETQYF. CDR3 DNA: TGTGCCAGCAGTTCATTAGCGGGGGGGTACCAAGAGACCCAGTACTTC.

This chain uses TRBV11-2 with TRBJ2-7, with D unresolved. The ends were cut back, 2 bases at V and 2 bases at J, with 4 bases in the middle. The germline V gene has CDR1 SGHAT and CDR2 FQNNGV. The CDR3 totals 12 residues. CDR3 loop: CASSLSPYEQYF. CDR3 nucleotide sequence: TGTGCCAGCAGCTTATCTCCCTACGAGCAGTACTTC.

This clone was observed a few times. This chain connects TRBV4-2 to TRBJ2-1; 10 nucleotides match TRBD2. The CDR3 is 13 residues long. The germline V gene has CDR1 LGHNA and CDR2 YNFKEQ. Trimming at V came to 2 bases and at J to 12 bases, leaving 4 bases not matched to a gene. Here the CDR3 reads CASSQTLAGGQFF. CDR3 DNA sequence: TGTGCCAGCAGCCAAACTTTAGCGGGAGGGCAGTTCTTC.

This chain links TRBV7-9 with TRBJ2-4; 15 bases are shared with TRBD2. Germline assignment: CDR1 SEHNR and CDR2 FQNEAQ (reference sequence). J lost 0 bases, V lost 5 bases, and 8 bases had no gene match. The CDR3 consists of 19 residues. The CDR3 region has the DNA TGTGCCAGCAGCGGAGCGGGACTAGCGGGGGGTCTAGCCAAAAACATTCAGTACTTC. Translation: CASSGAGLAGGLAKNIQYF.

This clone was picked up a small number of times. This chain connects TRBV7-9 to TRBJ2-5; 9 bases map to TRBD1. The J segment lost 5 bases and the V segment lost 8 bases, leaving 15 bases of the junction unmatched. This CDR3 is 16 amino acids long. CDR1 is SEHNR, CDR2 FQNEAQ, per germline (reference sequence). The CDR3 nucleotides are TGTGCCAGCCGAGTGACGACAGGGGGGAGTGAGGAGACCCAGTACTTC. This gives the protein CASRVTTGGSEETQYF.

This clone has a handful of counts. CDR3 DNA: TGTGCCAGCAGCCCCAGCGCCAGGGGAATCACTCAGCCCCAGCATTTT. Its translation is CASSPSARGITQPQHF. The V gene is TRBV7-2, the J gene TRBJ1-5; a possible D gene is TRBD1 (6 bases). V lost 5 bases and J lost 6, with 20 bases in between. CDR1 and CDR2 (germline): SGHTA, FQGNSA. This CDR3 is built from 16 residues.

In this sample, this clone turned up a few times. The CDR3 coding sequence is TGTGCCAGCAGCTCACAGGGGCGAAATCAGCCCCAGCATTTT. Amino acids: CASSSQGRNQPQHF. The chain couples TRBV5-4 to TRBJ1-5, with 7 bases identical to TRBD1. The V gene's germline CDR1 is SGHNT and CDR2 YYREEE (reference sequence). This CDR3 region has 14 residues. J gave up 4 bases and V 3 bases, and 4 bases lay outside the gene matches.